This T cell receptor beta chain emerged from a study of T-cell memory formation after mild COVID-19. About the research overall: Among the donors, TCR clusters were largely specific to each donor. Study-wide results and limits: There were some responding clones in pre-infection memory, which suggested that cross-reactive memory had joined.

The table lists this clonotype with a few counts. The antigen is undetermined. CDR1 MNHEY and CDR2 SMNVEV come from the germline V gene (reference sequence). This CDR3 is built from 14 residues. With 8 bases removed from V and 9 bases from J, the gap between germline ends came to 17 bases. TCRdb processed the 5' RACE reads anew with MiXCR; each CDR3 protein has one entry. The sample contains around 310,000 distinct CDR3 sequences, 14% of which appear only once. The source of this sequence is a man aged 18-30 years who had mild COVID-19 (a few samples of this study predate the infection). Cell type and time point are not known. Material for sequencing was PBMCs or a T cell subset sorted from them (not recorded which). The chain uses TRBV27 and TRBJ1-6, with TRBD1 as a possible D gene (6 bases). Written as DNA, the CDR3 is TGTGCCAGCGGGTCTGAGACAGGCGGTTCACCCCTCCACTTT. Its protein product is CASGSETGGSPLHF.